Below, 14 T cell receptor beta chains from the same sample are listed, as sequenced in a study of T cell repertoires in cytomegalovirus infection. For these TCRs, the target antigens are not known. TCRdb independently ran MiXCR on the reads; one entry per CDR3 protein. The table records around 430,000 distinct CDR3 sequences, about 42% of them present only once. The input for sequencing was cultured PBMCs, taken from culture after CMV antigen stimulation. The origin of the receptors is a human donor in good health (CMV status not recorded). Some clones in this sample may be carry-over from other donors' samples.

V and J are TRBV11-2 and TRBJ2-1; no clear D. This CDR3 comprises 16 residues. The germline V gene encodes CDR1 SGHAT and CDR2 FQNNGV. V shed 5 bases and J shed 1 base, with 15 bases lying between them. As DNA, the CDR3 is TGTGCCAGCAGCCCCTACTACCTTTCATCCTACAATGAGCAGTTCTTC. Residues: CASSPYYLSSYNEQFF.

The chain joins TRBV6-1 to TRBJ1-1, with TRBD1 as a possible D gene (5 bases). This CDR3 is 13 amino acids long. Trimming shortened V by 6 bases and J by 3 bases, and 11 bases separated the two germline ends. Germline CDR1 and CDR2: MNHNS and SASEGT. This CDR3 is CASSNRDHTEAFF. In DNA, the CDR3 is TGTGCCAGCAGCAACCGGGACCACACTGAAGCTTTCTTT.

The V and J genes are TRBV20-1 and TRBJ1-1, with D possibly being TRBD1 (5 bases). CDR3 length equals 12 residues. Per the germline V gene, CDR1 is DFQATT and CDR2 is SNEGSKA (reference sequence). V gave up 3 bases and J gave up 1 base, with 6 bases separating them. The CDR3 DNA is TGCAGTGCTAGCACAGGGAACACTGAAGCTTTCTTT. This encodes CSASTGNTEAFF.

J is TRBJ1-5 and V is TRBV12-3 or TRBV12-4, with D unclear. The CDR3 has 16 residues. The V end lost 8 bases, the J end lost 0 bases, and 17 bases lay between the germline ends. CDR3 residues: CASPGSSRHSNQPQHF. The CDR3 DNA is TGTGCCAGCCCGGGGTCGAGTAGACATAGCAATCAGCCCCAGCATTTT.

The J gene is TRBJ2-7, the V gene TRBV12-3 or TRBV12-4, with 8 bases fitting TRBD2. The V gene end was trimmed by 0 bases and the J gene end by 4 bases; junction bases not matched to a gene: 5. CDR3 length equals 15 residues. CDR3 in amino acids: CASSLAGGGRYEQYF. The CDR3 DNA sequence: TGTGCCAGCAGTTTAGCTGGCGGGGGGAGGTACGAGCAGTACTTC.

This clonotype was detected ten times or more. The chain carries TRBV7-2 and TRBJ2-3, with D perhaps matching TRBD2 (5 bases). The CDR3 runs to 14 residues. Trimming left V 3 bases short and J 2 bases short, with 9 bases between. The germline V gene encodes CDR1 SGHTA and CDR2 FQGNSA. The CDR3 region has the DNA TGTGCCAGCAGCTTGCGAGGGTACACAGATACGCAGTATTTT. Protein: CASSLRGYTDTQYF.

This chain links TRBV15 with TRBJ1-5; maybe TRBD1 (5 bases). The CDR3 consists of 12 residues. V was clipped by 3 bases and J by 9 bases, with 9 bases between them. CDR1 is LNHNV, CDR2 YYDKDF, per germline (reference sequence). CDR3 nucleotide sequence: TGTGCCACCAGCAGCGCAGGGTGGCCCCAGCATTTT. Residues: CATSSAGWPQHF.

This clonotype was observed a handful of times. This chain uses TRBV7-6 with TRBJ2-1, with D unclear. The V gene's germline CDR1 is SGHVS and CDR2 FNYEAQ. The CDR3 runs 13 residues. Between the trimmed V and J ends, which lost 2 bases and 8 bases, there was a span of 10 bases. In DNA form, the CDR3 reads TGTGCCAGCAGCTTAAAAAGGGTCGATGAGCAGTTCTTC. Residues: CASSLKRVDEQFF.

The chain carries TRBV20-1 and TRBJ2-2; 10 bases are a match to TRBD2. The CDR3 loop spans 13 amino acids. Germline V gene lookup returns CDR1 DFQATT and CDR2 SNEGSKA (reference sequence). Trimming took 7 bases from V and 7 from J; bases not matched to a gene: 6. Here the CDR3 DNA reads TGCAGTGTACTAGCGGGGATCGGCGGGGAGCTGTTTTTT. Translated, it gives CSVLAGIGGELFF.

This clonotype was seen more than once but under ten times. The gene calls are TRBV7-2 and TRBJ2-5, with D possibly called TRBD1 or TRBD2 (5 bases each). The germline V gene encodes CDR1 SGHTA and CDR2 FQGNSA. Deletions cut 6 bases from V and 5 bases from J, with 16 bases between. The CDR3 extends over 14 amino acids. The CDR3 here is CASRKGRRAETQYF. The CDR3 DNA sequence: TGTGCCAGCAGAAAGGGACGGCGGGCGGAGACCCAGTACTTC.

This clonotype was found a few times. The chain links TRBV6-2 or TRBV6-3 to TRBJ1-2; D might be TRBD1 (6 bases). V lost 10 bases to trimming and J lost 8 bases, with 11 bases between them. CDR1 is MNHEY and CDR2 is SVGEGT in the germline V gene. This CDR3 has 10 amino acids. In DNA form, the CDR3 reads TGTGCCACCTACAGGGAAGGCTACACCTTC. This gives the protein CATYREGYTF.

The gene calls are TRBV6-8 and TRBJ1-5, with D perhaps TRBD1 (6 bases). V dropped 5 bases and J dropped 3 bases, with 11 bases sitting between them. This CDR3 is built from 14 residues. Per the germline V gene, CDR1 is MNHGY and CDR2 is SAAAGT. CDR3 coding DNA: TGTGCCAGCAGTGGGGGCAGGAACAATCAGCCCCAGCATTTT. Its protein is CASSGGRNNQPQHF.

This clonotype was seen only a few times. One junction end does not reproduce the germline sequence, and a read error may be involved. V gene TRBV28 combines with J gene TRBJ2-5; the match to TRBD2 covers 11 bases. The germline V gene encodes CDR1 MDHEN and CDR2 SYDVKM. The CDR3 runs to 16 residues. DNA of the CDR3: TGTGCCAGCAGTTTGGAAATAGCGGGAGGGCAAGAGAACCTGTATTTC. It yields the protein CASSLEIAGGQENLYF. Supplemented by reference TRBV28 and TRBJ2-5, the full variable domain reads DVKVTQSSRYLVKRTGEKVFLECVQDMDHENMFWYRQDPGLGLRLIYFSYDVKMKEKGDIPEGYSVSREKKERFSLILESASTNQTSMYLCASSLEIAGGQENLYFGPGTRLLVL.

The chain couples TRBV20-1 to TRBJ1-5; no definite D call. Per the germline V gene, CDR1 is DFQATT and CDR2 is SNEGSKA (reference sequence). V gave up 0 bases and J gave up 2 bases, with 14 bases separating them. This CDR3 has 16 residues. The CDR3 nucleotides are TGCAGTGCTAGAGACCCTGTTCTGTCGGGCAATCAGCCCCAGCATTTT. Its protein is CSARDPVLSGNQPQHF.